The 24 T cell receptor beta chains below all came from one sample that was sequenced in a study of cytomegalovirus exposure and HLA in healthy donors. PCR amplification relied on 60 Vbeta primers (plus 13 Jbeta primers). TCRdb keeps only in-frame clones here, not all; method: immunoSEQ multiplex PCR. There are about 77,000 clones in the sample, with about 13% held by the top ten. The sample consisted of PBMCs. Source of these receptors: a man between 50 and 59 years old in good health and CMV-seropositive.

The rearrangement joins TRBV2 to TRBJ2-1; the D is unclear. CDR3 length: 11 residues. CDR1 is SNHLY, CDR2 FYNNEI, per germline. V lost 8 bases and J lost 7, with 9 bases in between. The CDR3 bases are TGTGCCAGCGGTGCCTTAAATGAGCAGTTCTTC. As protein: CASGALNEQFF.

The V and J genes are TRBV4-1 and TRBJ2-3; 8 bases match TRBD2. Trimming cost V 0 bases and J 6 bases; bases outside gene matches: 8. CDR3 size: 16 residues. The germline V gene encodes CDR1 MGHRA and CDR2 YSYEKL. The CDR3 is CASSQEEAGGRDTQYF. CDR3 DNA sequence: TGCGCCAGCAGCCAAGAGGAGGCGGGGGGCCGGGATACGCAGTATTTT.

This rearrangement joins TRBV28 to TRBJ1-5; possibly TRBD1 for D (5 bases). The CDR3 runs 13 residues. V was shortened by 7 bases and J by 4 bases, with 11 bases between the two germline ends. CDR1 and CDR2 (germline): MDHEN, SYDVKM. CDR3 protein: CASTLGGNQPQHF. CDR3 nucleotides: TGTGCCAGCACCCTCGGGGGGAATCAGCCCCAGCATTTT. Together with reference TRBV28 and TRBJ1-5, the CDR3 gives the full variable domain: DVKVTQSSRYLVKRTGEKVFLECVQDMDHENMFWYRQDPGLGLRLIYFSYDVKMKEKGDIPEGYSVSREKKERFSLILESASTNQTSMYLCASTLGGNQPQHFGDGTRLSIL.

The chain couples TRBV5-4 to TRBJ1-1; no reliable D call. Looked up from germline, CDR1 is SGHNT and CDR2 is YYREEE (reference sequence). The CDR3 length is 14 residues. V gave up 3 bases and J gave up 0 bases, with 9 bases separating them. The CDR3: CASSSAGLNTEAFF. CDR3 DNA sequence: TGTGCCAGCAGCTCGGCAGGTTTGAACACTGAAGCTTTCTTT.

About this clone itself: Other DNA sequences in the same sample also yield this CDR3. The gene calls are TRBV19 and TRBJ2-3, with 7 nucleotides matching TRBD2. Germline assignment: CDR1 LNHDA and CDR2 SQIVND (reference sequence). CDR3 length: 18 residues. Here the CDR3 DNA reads TGTGTACCCAGGAAGTTGGAGGGTCTAGCGGTTAGCACAGATACGCAGTATTTT. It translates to CVPRKLEGLAVSTDTQYF. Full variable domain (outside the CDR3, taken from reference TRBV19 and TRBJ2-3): DGGITQSPKYLFRKEGQNVTLSCEQNLNHDAMYWYRQDPGQGLRLIYYSQIVNDFQKGDIAEGYSVSREKKESFPLTVTSAQKNPTAFYLCVPRKLEGLAVSTDTQYFGPGTRLTVL.

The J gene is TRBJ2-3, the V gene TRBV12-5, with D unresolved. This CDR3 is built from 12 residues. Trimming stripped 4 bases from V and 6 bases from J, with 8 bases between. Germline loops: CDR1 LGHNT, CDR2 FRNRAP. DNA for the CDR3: TGTGCTAGTGGTTACCCAGGTGATACGCAGTATTTT. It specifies CASGYPGDTQYF.

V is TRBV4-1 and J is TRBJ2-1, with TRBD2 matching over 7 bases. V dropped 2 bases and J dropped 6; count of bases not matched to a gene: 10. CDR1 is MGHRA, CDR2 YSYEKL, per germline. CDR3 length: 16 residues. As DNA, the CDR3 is TGCGCCAGCAGCCAATTAGGGAGGGAAAGGGGCAATGAGCAGTTCTTC. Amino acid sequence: CASSQLGRERGNEQFF.

The CDR3 sequence: CASSDWNTGELFF. The CDR3 DNA follows: TGTGCCAGCTCGGACTGGAACACCGGGGAGCTGTTTTTT. The rearrangement joins TRBV19 to TRBJ2-2; TRBD2 is a possible D gene (5 bases). V dropped 9 bases and J dropped 1 base, with 9 bases sitting between them. Germline V gene lookup returns CDR1 LNHDA and CDR2 SQIVND (reference sequence). This CDR3 region has 13 residues.

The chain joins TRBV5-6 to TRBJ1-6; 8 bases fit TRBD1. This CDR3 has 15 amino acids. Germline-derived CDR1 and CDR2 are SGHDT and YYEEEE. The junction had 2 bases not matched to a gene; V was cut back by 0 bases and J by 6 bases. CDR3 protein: CASSLAGTGNSPLHF. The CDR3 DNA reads TGTGCCAGCAGCTTGGCCGGGACAGGTAATTCACCCCTCCACTTT.

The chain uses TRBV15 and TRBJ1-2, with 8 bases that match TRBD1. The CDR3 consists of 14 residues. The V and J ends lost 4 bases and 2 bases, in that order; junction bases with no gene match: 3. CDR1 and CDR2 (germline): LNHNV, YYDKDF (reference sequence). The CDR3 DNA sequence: TGTGCCACCAGCACGGGACAGGAAAACTATGGCTACACCTTC. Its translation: CATSTGQENYGYTF.

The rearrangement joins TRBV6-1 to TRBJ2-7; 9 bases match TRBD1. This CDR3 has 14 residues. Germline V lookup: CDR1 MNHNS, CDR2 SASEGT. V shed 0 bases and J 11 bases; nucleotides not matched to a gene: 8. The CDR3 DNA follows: TGTGCCAGCAGTGAAGCGGGACAGGGAGGGTTGAAGTACGTC. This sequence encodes CASSEAGQGGLKYV.

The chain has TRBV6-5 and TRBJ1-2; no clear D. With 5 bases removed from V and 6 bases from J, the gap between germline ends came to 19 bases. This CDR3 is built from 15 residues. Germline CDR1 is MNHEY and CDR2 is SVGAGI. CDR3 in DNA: TGTGCCAGCAGTCCCCGGTTCCTCGGGGAGGATGGCTACACCTTC. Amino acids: CASSPRFLGEDGYTF.

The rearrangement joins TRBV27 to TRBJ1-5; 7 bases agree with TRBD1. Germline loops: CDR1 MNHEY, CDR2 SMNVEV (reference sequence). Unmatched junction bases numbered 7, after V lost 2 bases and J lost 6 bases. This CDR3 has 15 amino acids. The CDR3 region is CASSLGQGVGQPQHF. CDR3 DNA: TGTGCCAGCAGTTTAGGGCAGGGGGTCGGTCAGCCCCAGCATTTT.

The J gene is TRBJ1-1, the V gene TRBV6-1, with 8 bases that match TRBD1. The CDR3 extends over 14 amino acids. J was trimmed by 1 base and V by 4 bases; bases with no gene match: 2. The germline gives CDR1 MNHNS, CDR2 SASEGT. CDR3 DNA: TGTGCCAGCAGTGCGGGACAGGAGAACACTGAAGCTTTCTTT. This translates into CASSAGQENTEAFF.

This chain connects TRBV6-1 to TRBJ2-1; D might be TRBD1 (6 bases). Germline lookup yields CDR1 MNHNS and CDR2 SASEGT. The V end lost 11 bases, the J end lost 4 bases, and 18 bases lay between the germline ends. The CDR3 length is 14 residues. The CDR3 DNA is TGTGCCGGAGGACAGTACCAGTTATACAATGAGCAGTTCTTC. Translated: CAGGQYQLYNEQFF.

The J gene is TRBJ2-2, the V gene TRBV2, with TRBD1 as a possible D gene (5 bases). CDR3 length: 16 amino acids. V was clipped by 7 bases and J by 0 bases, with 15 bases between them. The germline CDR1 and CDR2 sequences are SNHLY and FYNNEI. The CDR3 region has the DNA TGTGCCAGCATGGTTCAGGGCTTCGCGAACACCGGGGAGCTGTTTTTT. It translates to CASMVQGFANTGELFF.

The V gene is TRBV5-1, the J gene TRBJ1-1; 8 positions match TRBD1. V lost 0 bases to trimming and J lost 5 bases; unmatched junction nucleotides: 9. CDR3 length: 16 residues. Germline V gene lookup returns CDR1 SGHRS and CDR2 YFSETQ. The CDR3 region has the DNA TGCGCCAGCAGCTTGGCACAGGGGGTTATGCTGACTGAAGCTTTCTTT. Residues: CASSLAQGVMLTEAFF.

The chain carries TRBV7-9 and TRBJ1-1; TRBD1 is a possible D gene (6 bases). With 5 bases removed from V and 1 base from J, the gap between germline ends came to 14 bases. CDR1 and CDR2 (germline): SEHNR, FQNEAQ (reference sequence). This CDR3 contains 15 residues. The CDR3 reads CASSLGTFSNTEAFF. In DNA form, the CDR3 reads TGTGCCAGCAGCCTCGGGACATTTTCGAACACTGAAGCTTTCTTT.

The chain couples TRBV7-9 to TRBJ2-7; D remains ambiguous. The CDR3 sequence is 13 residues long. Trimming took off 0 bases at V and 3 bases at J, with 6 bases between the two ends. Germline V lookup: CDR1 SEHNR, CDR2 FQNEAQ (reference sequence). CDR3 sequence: CASSLALGYEQYV. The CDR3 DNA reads TGTGCCAGCAGCTTAGCCCTGGGCTACGAGCAGTACGTC.

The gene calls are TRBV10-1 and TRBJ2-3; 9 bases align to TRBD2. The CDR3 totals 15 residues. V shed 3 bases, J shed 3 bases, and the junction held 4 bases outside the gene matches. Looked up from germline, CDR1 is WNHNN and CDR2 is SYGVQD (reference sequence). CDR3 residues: CASSEASGETDTQYF. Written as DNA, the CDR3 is TGCGCCAGCAGTGAAGCTAGCGGGGAGACAGATACGCAGTATTTT.

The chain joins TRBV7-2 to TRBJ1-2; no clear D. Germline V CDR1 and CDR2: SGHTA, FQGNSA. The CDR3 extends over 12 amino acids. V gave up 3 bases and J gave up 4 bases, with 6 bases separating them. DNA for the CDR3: TGTGCCAGCAGCTTTATTTCCTATGGCTACACCTTC. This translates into CASSFISYGYTF. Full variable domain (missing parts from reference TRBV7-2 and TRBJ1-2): GAGVSQSPSNKVTEKGKDVELRCDPISGHTALYWYRQSLGQGLEFLIYFQGNSAPDKSGLPSDRFSAERTGGSVSTLTIQRTQQEDSAVYLCASSFISYGYTFGSGTRLTVV.

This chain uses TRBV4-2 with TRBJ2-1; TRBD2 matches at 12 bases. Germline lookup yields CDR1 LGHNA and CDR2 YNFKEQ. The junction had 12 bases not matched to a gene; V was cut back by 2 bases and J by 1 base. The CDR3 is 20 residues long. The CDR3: CASSQWTSGDHMGSYNEQFF. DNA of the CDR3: TGTGCCAGCAGCCAATGGACTAGCGGGGACCACATGGGGTCCTACAATGAGCAGTTCTTC.

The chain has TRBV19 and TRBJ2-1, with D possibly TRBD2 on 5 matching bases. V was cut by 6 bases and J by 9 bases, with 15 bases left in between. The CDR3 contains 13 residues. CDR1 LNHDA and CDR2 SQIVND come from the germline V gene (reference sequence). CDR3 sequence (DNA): TGTGCCAGTAGCGGGCAGAGGGCCGGTGAGCAGTTCTTC. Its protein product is CASSGQRAGEQFF.

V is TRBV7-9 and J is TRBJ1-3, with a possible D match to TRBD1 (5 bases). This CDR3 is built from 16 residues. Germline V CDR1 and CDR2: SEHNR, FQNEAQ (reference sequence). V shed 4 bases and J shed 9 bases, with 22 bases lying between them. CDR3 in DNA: TGTGCCAGCAGCTCACCCCGGGACTTACCCAGCGCCACCATATATTTT. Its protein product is CASSSPRDLPSATIYF.